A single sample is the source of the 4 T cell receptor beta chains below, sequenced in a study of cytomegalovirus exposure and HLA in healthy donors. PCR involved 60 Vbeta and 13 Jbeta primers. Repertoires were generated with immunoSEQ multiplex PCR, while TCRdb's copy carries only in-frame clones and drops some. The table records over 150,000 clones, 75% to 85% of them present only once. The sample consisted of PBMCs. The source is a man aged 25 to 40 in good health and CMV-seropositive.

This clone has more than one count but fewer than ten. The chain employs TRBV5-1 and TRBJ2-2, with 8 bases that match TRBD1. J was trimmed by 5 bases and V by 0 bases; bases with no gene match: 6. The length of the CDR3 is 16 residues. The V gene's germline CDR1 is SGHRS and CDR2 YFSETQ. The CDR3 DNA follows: TGCGCCAGCAGCTTGGGAGCACAGGGGGATACCGGGGAGCTGTTTTTT. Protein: CASSLGAQGDTGELFF.

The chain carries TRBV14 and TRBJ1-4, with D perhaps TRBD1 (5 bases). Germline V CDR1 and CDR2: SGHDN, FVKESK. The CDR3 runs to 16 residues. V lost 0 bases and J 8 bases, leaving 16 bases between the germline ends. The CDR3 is CASSQEAGGINEKLFF. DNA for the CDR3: TGTGCCAGCAGCCAAGAGGCGGGGGGGATAAACGAAAAACTGTTTTTT. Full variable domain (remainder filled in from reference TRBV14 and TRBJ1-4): EAGVTQFPSHSVIEKGQTVTLRCDPISGHDNLYWYRRVMGKEIKFLLHFVKESKQDESGMPNNRFLAERTGGTYSTLKVQPAELEDSGVYFCASSQEAGGINEKLFFGSGTQLSVL.

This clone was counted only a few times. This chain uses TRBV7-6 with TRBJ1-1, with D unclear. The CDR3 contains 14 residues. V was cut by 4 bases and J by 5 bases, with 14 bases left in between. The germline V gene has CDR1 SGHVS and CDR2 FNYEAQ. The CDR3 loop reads CASSSESAGTEAFF. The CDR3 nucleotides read TGTGCCAGCAGCTCAGAGTCGGCGGGGACTGAAGCTTTCTTT. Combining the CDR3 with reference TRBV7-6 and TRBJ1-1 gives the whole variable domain GAGVSQSPRYKVTKRGQDVALRCDPISGHVSLYWYRQALGQGPEFLTYFNYEAQQDKSGLPNDRFSAERPEGSISTLTIQRTEQRDSAMYRCASSSESAGTEAFFGQGTRLTVV.

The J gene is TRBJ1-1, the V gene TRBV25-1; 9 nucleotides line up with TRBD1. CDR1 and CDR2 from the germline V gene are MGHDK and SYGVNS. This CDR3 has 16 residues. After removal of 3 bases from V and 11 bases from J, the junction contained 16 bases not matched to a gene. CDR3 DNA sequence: TGTGCCAGCAGTGAGACAGGGGGATGGCCCGCCGGGGGGGCTTTCTTT. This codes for CASSETGGWPAGGAFF.